This passage covers 18 T cell receptor beta chains from one sample sequenced in a study of Tregs in tolerant kidney transplant recipients. Recipients received nonmyeloablative bone marrow transplants from related graft donors, with transient mixed chimerism. Data came from immunoSEQ multiplex PCR; TCRdb stores just in-frame clones and leaves some out. The data hold more than 90,000 clones, with over 85% observed a single time. Sequencing used CD4+ T cells from blood (PBMCs), obtained 12 months after the transplant. All receptors come from a human patient who received a combined kidney and bone marrow transplant. Among the T cells, some may be from the graft donor.

This clone has a single count. The chain couples TRBV2 to TRBJ1-6; TRBD1 agrees at 8 bases. This CDR3 region has 14 residues. The germline CDR1 and CDR2 sequences are SNHLY and FYNNEI. With V trimmed by 5 bases and J by 9 bases, 6 bases remained unmatched. CDR3 coding DNA: TGTGCCAGCAGTTTACAGGGGGAAAGTTCACCCCTCCACTTT. Its protein is CASSLQGESSPLHF.

The genes are TRBV5-1 and TRBJ2-3; 12 bases are shared with TRBD2. Per germline, CDR1 SGHRS and CDR2 YFSETQ. This CDR3 spans 15 amino acids. Trimming removed 7 bases from V and 4 bases from J; junction bases left unmatched: 7. CDR3 nucleotide sequence: TGCGCCAGCGAGACTAGCGGGGGAGGGGCAGATACGCAGTATTTT. Its translation: CASETSGGGADTQYF.

The V and J genes are TRBV7-2 and TRBJ2-3, with 12 positions matching TRBD2. This CDR3 region has 16 residues. Per germline, CDR1 SGHTA and CDR2 FQGNSA. V was clipped by 4 bases and J by 0 bases; unmatched bases: 2. Here the CDR3 reads CASSSTSGGSTDTQYF. The CDR3 DNA follows: TGTGCCAGCAGCTCAACTAGCGGGGGGAGCACAGATACGCAGTATTTT.

The chain uses TRBV19 and TRBJ2-7; 9 bases are shared with TRBD2. V dropped 3 bases and J dropped 2; count of bases not matched to a gene: 14. CDR3 size: 18 residues. From germline, CDR1 is LNHDA and CDR2 SQIVND (reference sequence). The CDR3 is CASSIILRAGGNPYEQYF. DNA of the CDR3: TGTGCCAGTAGTATCATCCTAAGGGCGGGGGGGAATCCCTACGAGCAGTACTTC.

The genes are TRBV7-7 and TRBJ2-1; 11 bases are shared with TRBD1. Losses at the gene ends were 3 bases for V and 8 bases for J; bases not matched to a gene: 0. The CDR3 is 13 amino acids. Germline V gene sequence: CDR1 SSHAT, CDR2 FNYEAQ (reference sequence). In nucleotides, the CDR3 is TGTGCCAGCAGCTTGGACAGGGGGCATGAGCAGTTCTTC. Amino acids: CASSLDRGHEQFF.

This chain connects TRBV18 to TRBJ2-7, with D unclear. CDR1 and CDR2 from the germline V gene are KGHSH and LQKENI. The CDR3 is 16 amino acids. V was cut by 3 bases and J by 0 bases, with 15 bases left in between. The CDR3 bases are TGTGCCAGCTCACCGGTTTATAGATACAGCTCCTACGAGCAGTACTTC. Residues: CASSPVYRYSSYEQYF.

The J gene is TRBJ2-2, the V gene TRBV7-6; TRBD1 matches at 7 bases. Trimming cost V 5 bases and J 3 bases; bases outside gene matches: 9. The CDR3 is 16 amino acids. CDR1 is SGHVS and CDR2 is FNYEAQ in the germline V gene. CDR3 protein: CASSARQGTYTGELFF. The CDR3 DNA reads TGTGCCAGCAGCGCGCGACAGGGAACCTACACCGGGGAGCTGTTTTTT.

In the case of this clone: The same CDR3 also results from other DNA sequences found in this sample. V and J are TRBV27 and TRBJ1-4; D call uncertain. CDR3 size: 13 residues. V dropped 3 bases and J dropped 8 bases, with 10 bases sitting between them. The germline V gene has CDR1 MNHEY and CDR2 SMNVEV (reference sequence). CDR3 sequence: CASSFSGFEKLFF. CDR3 DNA: TGTGCCAGCAGTTTTTCGGGGTTCGAAAAACTGTTTTTT.

The chain combines TRBV10-1 with TRBJ2-7; 10 bases line up with TRBD1. Germline V CDR1 and CDR2: WNHNN, SYGVQD (reference sequence). Germline trimming cut 4 bases from V and 7 bases from J; bases unmatched to any gene: 19. This CDR3 spans 18 amino acids. The CDR3 DNA reads as TGCGCCAGCAGTGGTCCACCCCCCGGCCGGGACAGGGGTAGGGAGCAGTACTTC. As protein: CASSGPPPGRDRGREQYF.

This sequence joins TRBV29-1 and TRBJ1-1, with D possibly being TRBD1 (5 bases). V was shortened by 8 bases and J by 3 bases, with 19 bases between the two germline ends. Germline V gene data show CDR1 as SQVTM and CDR2 as ANQGSEA. The CDR3 sequence is 14 residues long. The CDR3 region is CSTSPDRIDTEAFF. CDR3 DNA sequence: TGCAGCACTAGCCCCGACAGAATAGACACTGAAGCTTTCTTT.

The chain carries TRBV4-3 and TRBJ2-3; 8 bases are a match to TRBD1. Losses at the gene ends were 5 bases for V and 2 bases for J; bases not matched to a gene: 6. Germline loops: CDR1 LGHNA, CDR2 YSLEER. The CDR3 is 15 residues long. For the CDR3, the DNA is TGCGCCAGCAGCGGGGGACAGGCCCCCACAGATACGCAGTATTTT. It specifies CASSGGQAPTDTQYF.

The chain couples TRBV7-2 to TRBJ2-1; no clear D. Germline CDR1 and CDR2: SGHTA and FQGNSA. Trimming cost V 2 bases and J 8 bases, with 16 bases left between them. This CDR3 region has 15 residues. The DNA of the CDR3 is TGTGCCAGCAGCTTACCGGGTTCCCTGAGCGATGAGCAGTTCTTC. This sequence encodes CASSLPGSLSDEQFF.

This clone was detected once. The CDR3 region has the DNA TGTGCCAGCAGTCGGGGACTAGCGGGGGAAGAGACCCAGTACTTC. Amino acids: CASSRGLAGEETQYF. This chain uses TRBV7-3 with TRBJ2-5, with TRBD2 matching 14 bases. The CDR3 loop spans 15 amino acids. With 6 bases clipped from V and 3 bases from J, the junction kept 3 bases outside the gene matches. Per the germline V gene, CDR1 is SGHTA and CDR2 is FQGTGA.

This clone was seen only a few times. The rearrangement joins TRBV5-8 to TRBJ2-5, with 12 bases fitting TRBD2. Losses at the gene ends were 4 bases for V and 5 bases for J; bases not matched to a gene: 12. Per the germline V gene, CDR1 is SGHTS and CDR2 is YDEGEE. This CDR3 comprises 17 residues. CDR3 DNA sequence: TGTGCCAGCAGCCTGGGACTAGCGGGCCGAGGGGATGAGACCCAGTACTTC. Protein sequence: CASSLGLAGRGDETQYF.

V is TRBV10-3 and J is TRBJ1-3, with a possible D match to TRBD1 (6 bases). The V end was cut by 9 bases, the J end by 2 bases, with 11 bases between. Germline loops: CDR1 ENHRY, CDR2 SYGVKD. CDR3 length: 13 amino acids. The CDR3 nucleotides read TGTGCCATTACAGGGACCCCTGGAAACACCATATATTTT. Amino acid sequence: CAITGTPGNTIYF.

The chain joins TRBV5-1 to TRBJ1-4; 11 nucleotides align to TRBD1. The V and J ends lost 4 bases and 1 base, in that order; junction bases with no gene match: 6. Germline V gene lookup returns CDR1 SGHRS and CDR2 YFSETQ. The length of the CDR3 is 17 residues. The CDR3 DNA reads as TGCGCCAGCAGCCAGGACAGGGGGCCTGGAACTAATGAAAAACTGTTTTTT. Its protein is CASSQDRGPGTNEKLFF.

This chain joins TRBV5-1 and TRBJ2-3; the match to TRBD2 covers 7 bases. J was trimmed by 0 bases and V by 6 bases; bases with no gene match: 10. The CDR3 sequence is 16 residues long. Germline lookup yields CDR1 SGHRS and CDR2 YFSETQ. In DNA, the CDR3 is TGCGCCAGCAATATAAACACAGCGGGAAGCACAGATACGCAGTATTTT. Translation gives CASNINTAGSTDTQYF.

The V gene is TRBV19, the J gene TRBJ2-7, with D tentatively TRBD1 (6 bases). V was cut by 6 bases and J by 3 bases, with 24 bases left in between. Looked up from germline, CDR1 is LNHDA and CDR2 is SQIVND (reference sequence). CDR3 size: 17 residues. The CDR3 spells CASSTRQGILSFYEQYF. The CDR3 DNA reads as TGTGCCAGTAGCACCCGGCAGGGGATCCTCTCCTTCTACGAGCAGTACTTC.